This T cell receptor beta chain came from a study of shared clonotypes between healthy human individuals. Study-level findings and limits: The sampled material consisted only of blood, and tissue repertoires are likely to differ. An effect of sequencing depth on clonotype sharing among donors was expected. Between a few donors, naive CD4 clonotypes were shared at a level of about 5%.

Trimming shortened V by 3 bases and J by 7 bases, and 10 bases separated the two germline ends. The CDR3 sequence is 13 residues long. From germline, CDR1 is LGHNT and CDR2 FRNRAP. Naive-designated CD8 cells lacked CD45RO, were positively enriched for CCR7, and omitted terminally differentiated effector memory CD45RA+ cells. Original data processing: There were no quality scores in the junction-only immunoSEQ sequences, so filtering differed. Sequencing used immunoSEQ multiplex PCR; TCRdb keeps in-frame clones, though not all of them. V and J calls and clone size are copied from that table; D and trimming were computed from the DNA. The sample includes about 2.1 million clones, over 85% of them seen just once. Note on this clone: The antigen remains undetermined.

The sample consisted of naive CD8+ T cells from PBMCs. V usage is TRBV12-5 and J usage is TRBJ2-1; unclear D gene. The clonotype originates from a young man in good health. Some clones in this sample may be carry-over from other donors' samples. CDR3 DNA: TGTGCTAGTGGTTTAGGCCCCCCGAATGAGCAGTTCTTC. It yields the protein CASGLGPPNEQFF.